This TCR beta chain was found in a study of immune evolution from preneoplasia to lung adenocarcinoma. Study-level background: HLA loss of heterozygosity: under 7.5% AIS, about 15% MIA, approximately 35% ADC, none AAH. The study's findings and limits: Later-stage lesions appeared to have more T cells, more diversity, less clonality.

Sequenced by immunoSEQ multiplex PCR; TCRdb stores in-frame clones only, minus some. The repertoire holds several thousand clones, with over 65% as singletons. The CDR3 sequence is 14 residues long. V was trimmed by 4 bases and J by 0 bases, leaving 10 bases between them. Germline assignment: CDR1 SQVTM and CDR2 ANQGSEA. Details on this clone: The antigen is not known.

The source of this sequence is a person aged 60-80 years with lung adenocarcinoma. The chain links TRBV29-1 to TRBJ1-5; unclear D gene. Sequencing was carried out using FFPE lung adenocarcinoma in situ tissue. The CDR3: CSVVVADSNQPQHF. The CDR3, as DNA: TGCAGCGTTGTAGTCGCTGATAGCAATCAGCCCCAGCATTTT.